One TCR beta chain is described in this entry. Its specificity is unknown. Clones were sequenced by immunoSEQ multiplex PCR, and TCRdb holds only the in-frame ones, with some missing. The sample shows approximately 81,000 clones, around nine tenths of them seen only once. The germline V gene encodes CDR1 LNHDA and CDR2 SQIVND (reference sequence). This CDR3 is built from 18 residues. J was trimmed by 5 bases and V by 3 bases; bases with no gene match: 9. Recipients received nonmyeloablative bone marrow transplants from related graft donors, with transient mixed chimerism. CD4+CD25+CD127- Tregs, CD4+CD25- non-Tregs, CD4 and CD8 cells were sorted. These data belong to a study of Tregs in tolerant kidney transplant recipients. General study findings and limits: Findings come from small patient numbers and require larger validation.

The receptor's source is a human patient who received a combined kidney and bone marrow transplant. Some of the T cells might come from the graft donor. V usage is TRBV19 and J usage is TRBJ2-2, with TRBD2 matching 13 bases. This specimen consisted of CD4+ T cells from blood (PBMCs), obtained 24 months after the transplant. The DNA of the CDR3 is TGTGCCAGTAGTATCACGTCGGGACTAGCGGGGATAACCGGGGAGCTGTTTTTT. It encodes CASSITSGLAGITGELFF.